This T cell receptor beta chain was observed in a study of molecular identifiers for immune sequencing clone quantification (dated by TCRdb to between 2018 and 2020). General notes on the study: For a replicate experiment, RNA from around 20,000 or 100,000 naive CD8 T cells was divided into five aliquots, and four of the five aliquots were sequenced. This methods study benchmarked molecular-identifier clustering-based TCR repertoire sequencing (MIDCIRS) and TCR RNA copy counting, using CD8 T cells to do so. The full study reports these points: Spiked-in Jurkat TCR RNA equal to a single cell's worth was reported to be detectable even within one million naive CD8 T cells. When barcode sub-clustering was not used, chimeric consensus sequences inflated TCR diversity, with chimeras reaching as high as 47%. The naive libraries included spiked-in Jurkat TCR RNA (around 10 copies' worth), and this RNA is not part of the donor repertoire. Modeling estimated about three recovered TCR RNA copies per cell, compared with about ten by digital PCR, which implies about 32% capture efficiency. Highly expanded clone sizes could be underestimated if identical TCR molecules share a barcode. In CMV-specific effector cells, over 97% of molecules were held by clones above 20 RNA copies, whereas under 1% of molecules were held by such clones in naive cells.

The CDR3 numbers 16 residues from cysteine through phenylalanine. Just the 48-base CDR3 DNA is kept, in frame starting at base 1. From a lookup of the germline V gene, CDR1 and CDR2 are MGHRA and YSYEKL. The junction shows trimming of 2 bases on V and 5 bases on J, plus 15 bases between the germline ends. This clonotype was counted a few times. There is no known antigen for this receptor. No clone much larger than this one lies a single base away; base qualities are absent. The library was prepared using PCR. Instrument used: NextSeq 500. Preparation of bulk TCR libraries followed a previously described approach, with the TCR primers listed in Table S5. Purification of total RNA was performed with the Qiagen AllPrep DNA/RNA kit. Reads from multiple sequencing runs of the same library were pooled before analysis. Processing in the source paper ran as follows. Reads were retained only if an exact TCR constant sequence was present, and the retained reads were trimmed to 150 nt and grouped according to their 12-nt molecular barcodes. Reads within each barcode group were sub-clustered using a 15% Levenshtein threshold, and quality-weighted consensus sequences were constructed for each RNA molecule. Non-functional sequences were discarded, and so were lower-count sequences lying one edit away from another sequence. Based on a fit of two negative binomial distributions, barcode sub-clusters having less than 20% of the maximum read count were discarded. The public reads were reprocessed in TCRdb via fastp at Q25 and MiXCR, keeping in-frame beta chains. Each record represents a unique CDR3 protein, reported with the most common genes and DNA among its rows. TCRdb's processing, not the study's, gives the V and J calls here. For this sample there are hundreds of thousands of distinct CDR3 sequences; less than 30% appear just once. The ten largest make up about 0.73% of the sample.

Libraries of naive CD8 T cells were built from around 20,000 to 990,000 sorted cells, with 10%, 30% or 50% of the purified RNA used. On a BD FACSAria II, naive CD8 T cells were FACS-sorted as CD8+CD4-CCR7+CD45RA+ and collected into RLT Plus buffer. Detection sensitivity was tested by spiking Jurkat RNA equal to roughly 9 TCR copies' worth into samples containing roughly 19,000-1,000,000 naive CD8 T cells. CD8 T cells were enriched with RosetteSep CD8+ T Cell Enrichment Cocktail and Ficoll-Paque, followed by ACK red cell lysis. This TCR came from a human donor in good health. Some libraries in this study had Jurkat cell RNA spiked in. The rearranged segments are TRBV4-1 and TRBJ2-2, with TRBD2 as a weak D call on 5 bases. Sequencing was carried out using naive CD8+ T cells from blood, with Jurkat cell RNA spiked in. This specimen's cell subset or site label, per the study, means: FACS-sorted CD8+CD4-CCR7+CD45RA+ naive T cells. The nucleotides are TGCGCCAGCAGCCAACTTAGCGTTGTAGGGACCGGGGAGCTGTTTTTT. The resulting protein is CASSQLSVVGTGELFF.